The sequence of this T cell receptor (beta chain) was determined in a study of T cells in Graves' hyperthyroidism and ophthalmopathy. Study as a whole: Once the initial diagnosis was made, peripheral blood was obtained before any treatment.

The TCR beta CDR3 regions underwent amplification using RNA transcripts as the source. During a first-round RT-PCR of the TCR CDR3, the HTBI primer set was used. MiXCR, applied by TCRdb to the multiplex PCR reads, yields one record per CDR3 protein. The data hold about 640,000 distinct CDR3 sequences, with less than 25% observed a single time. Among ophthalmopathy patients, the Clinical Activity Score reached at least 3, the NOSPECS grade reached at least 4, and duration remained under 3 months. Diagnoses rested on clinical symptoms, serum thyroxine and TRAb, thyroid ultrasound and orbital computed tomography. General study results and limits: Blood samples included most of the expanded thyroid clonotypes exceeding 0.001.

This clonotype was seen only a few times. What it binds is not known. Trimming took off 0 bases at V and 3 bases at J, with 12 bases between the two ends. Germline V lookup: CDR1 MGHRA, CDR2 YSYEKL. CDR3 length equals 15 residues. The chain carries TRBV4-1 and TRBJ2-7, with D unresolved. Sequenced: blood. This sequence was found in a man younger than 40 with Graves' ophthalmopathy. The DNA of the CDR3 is TGCGCCAGCAGCCAAGATCGGCAGGAGAGCTACGAGCAGTACTTC. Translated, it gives CASSQDRQESYEQYF.